This TCR beta chain was sequenced during a study of CD8+CD57+ T cells in acquired aplastic anemia. Whole-study findings and limits: CD8+ Simpson's diversity did not differ significantly between patients and controls. Between patients and controls, about 30 CD8+ CDR3 sequences were found in common.

Genomic DNA, serving as template, underwent TCR beta VDJ and CDR3 profiling. TCRdb called the reads again in MiXCR, with one record for every CDR3 protein. The sample consists of around 430,000 distinct CDR3 sequences, about a third of them appearing once. This clonotype occurred a few times. The antigen is unknown. The CDR3 contains 14 residues. Per germline, CDR1 SGHTA and CDR2 FQGTGA. V was cut by 6 bases and J by 5 bases, with 16 bases left in between. Sequenced patients had shown CD8+CD57+ cell expansion by flow cytometry. As a group, the patients uniformly had severe acquired aplastic anemia. The clonotype was recovered from a human donor with aplastic anemia. This chain links TRBV7-3 with TRBJ2-5; no firm D call. The sample taken for sequencing was sorted CD4+, CD8+, or CD8+CD57+ T cells (not recorded which) from PBMCs. DNA for the CDR3: TGTGCCAGCAGTTTATCTGCCCACACGGAGACCCAGTACTTC. It is translated as CASSLSAHTETQYF.